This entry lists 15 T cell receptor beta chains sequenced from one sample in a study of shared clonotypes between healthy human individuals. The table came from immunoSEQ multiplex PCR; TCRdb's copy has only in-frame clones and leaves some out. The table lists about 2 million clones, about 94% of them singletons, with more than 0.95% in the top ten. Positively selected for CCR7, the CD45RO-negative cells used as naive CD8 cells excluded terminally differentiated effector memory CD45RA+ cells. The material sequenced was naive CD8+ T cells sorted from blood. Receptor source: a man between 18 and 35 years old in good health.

CDR3 nucleotides: TGTGCCAGCAGCTCCCTCGCTAGCGGGTACAATGAGCAGTTCTTC. It specifies CASSSLASGYNEQFF. The chain joins TRBV11-2 to TRBJ2-1; 8 nucleotides line up with TRBD2. V shed 4 bases, J shed 4 bases, and the junction held 6 bases outside the gene matches. Germline CDR1 reads SGHAT; CDR2 reads FQNNGV. CDR3 length: 15 residues. Based on the CDR3 plus reference TRBV11-2 and TRBJ2-1, the full variable domain is EAGVAQSPRYKIIEKRQSVAFWCNPISGHATLYWYQQILGQGPKLLIQFQNNGVVDDSQLPKDRFSAERLKGVDSTLKIQPAKLEDSAVYLCASSSLASGYNEQFFGPGTRLTVL.

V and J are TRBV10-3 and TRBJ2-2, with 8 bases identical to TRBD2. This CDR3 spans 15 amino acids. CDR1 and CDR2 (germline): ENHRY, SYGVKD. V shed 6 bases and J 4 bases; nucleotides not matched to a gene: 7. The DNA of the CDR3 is TGTGCCATCAGACAAAGCGGGAGTTTCACCGGGGAGCTGTTTTTT. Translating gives CAIRQSGSFTGELFF.

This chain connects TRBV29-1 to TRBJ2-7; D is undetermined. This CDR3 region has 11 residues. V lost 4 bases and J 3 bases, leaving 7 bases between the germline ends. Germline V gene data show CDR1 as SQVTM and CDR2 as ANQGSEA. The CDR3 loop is CSVVKGYEQYF. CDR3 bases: TGCAGCGTTGTAAAGGGCTACGAGCAGTACTTC.

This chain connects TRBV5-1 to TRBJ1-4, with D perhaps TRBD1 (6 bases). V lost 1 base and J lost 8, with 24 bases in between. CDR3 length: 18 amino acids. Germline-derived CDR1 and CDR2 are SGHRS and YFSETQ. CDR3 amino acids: CASSLRGISGTPEEKLFF. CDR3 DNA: TGCGCCAGCAGCTTGAGGGGGATATCCGGGACCCCTGAGGAAAAACTGTTTTTT.

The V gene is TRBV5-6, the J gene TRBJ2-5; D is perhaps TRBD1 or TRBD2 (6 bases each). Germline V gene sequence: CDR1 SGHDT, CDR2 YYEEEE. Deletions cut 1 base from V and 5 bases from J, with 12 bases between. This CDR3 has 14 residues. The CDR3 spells CASSLWGAPETQYF. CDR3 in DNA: TGTGCCAGCAGCTTGTGGGGGGCGCCGGAGACCCAGTACTTC.

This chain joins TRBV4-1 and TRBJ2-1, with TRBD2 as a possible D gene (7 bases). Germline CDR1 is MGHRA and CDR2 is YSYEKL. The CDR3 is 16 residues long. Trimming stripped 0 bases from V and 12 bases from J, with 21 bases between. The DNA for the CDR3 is TGCGCCAGCAGCCAAGATCCCCCACCCGGGGGGCCGGCGCAGTTCTTC. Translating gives CASSQDPPPGGPAQFF.

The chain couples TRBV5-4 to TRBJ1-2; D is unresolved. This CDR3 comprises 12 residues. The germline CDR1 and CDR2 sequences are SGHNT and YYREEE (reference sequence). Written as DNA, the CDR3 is TGTGCTCGGGGTGATTCGGGTGGTGGCTACACCTTC. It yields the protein CARGDSGGGYTF.

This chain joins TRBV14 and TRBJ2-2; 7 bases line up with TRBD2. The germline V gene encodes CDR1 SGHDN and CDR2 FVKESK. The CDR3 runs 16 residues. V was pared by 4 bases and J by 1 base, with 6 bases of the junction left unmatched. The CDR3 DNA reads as TGTGCCAGCAGCCCGCGGTTAGCGGGGAACACCGGGGAGCTGTTTTTT. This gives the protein CASSPRLAGNTGELFF.

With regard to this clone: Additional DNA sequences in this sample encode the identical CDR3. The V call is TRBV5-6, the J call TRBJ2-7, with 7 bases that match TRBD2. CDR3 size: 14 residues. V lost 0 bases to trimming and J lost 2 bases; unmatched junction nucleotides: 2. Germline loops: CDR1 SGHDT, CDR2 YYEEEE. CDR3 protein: CASSLGGSPYEQYF. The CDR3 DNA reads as TGTGCCAGCAGCTTGGGCGGGAGCCCCTACGAGCAGTACTTC.

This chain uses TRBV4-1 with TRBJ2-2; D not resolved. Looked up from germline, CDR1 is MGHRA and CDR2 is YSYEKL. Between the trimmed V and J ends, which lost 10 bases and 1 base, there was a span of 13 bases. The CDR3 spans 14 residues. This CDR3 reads CAISPFKNTGELFF. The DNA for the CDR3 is TGCGCCATTTCACCATTTAAGAACACCGGGGAGCTGTTTTTT.

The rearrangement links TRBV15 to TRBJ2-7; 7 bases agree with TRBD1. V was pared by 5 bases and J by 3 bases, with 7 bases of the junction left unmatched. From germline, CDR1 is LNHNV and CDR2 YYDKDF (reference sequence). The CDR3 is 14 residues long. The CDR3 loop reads CATSLRDSYYEQYF. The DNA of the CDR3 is TGTGCCACCAGCTTACGGGACAGCTACTACGAGCAGTACTTC.

The CDR3: CASGETGVYEQYF. The CDR3 nucleotides are TGTGCCAGCGGGGAGACAGGGGTCTACGAGCAGTACTTC. The chain joins TRBV28 to TRBJ2-5; 8 bases map to TRBD1. The J call may not be correct, given that the DNA end is closer to TRBJ2-7. The CDR3 consists of 13 residues. Germline values: CDR1 MDHEN, CDR2 SYDVKM.

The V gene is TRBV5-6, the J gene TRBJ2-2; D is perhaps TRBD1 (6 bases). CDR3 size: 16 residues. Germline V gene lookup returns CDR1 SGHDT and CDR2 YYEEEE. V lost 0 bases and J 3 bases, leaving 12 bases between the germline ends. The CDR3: CASSLAADRYTGELFF. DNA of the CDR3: TGTGCCAGCAGCTTGGCTGCCGACAGGTACACCGGGGAGCTGTTTTTT.

CDR3 in DNA: TGCGCCAGCAGTGAAGACCGCGCGGCTGAGCAGTTCTTC. Protein sequence: CASSEDRAAEQFF. The chain has TRBV10-2 and TRBJ2-1; the D is unclear. In germline, CDR1 is WSHSY, CDR2 SAAADI. Deletions cut 3 bases from V and 9 bases from J, with 12 bases between. This CDR3 is 13 amino acids long.

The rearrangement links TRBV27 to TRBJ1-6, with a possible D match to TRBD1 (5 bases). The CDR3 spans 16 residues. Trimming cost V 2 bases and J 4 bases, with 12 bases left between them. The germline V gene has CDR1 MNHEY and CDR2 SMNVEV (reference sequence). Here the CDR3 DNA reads TGTGCCAGCAGTTTAATAGGGGCGCGATATAATTCACCCCTCCACTTT. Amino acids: CASSLIGARYNSPLHF.